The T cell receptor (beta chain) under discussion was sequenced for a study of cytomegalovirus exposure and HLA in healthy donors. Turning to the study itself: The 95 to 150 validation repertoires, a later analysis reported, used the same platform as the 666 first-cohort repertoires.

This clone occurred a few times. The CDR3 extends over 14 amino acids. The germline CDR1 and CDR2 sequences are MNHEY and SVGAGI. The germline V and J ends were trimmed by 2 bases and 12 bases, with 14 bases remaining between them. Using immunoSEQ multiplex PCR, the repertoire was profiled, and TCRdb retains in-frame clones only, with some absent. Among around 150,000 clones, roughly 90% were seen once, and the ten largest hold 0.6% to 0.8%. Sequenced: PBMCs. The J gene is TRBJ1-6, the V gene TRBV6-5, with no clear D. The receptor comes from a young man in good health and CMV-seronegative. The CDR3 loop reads CASSYDASSGPLHF. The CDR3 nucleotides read TGTGCCAGCAGTTACGACGCCTCTAGTGGACCCCTCCACTTT.